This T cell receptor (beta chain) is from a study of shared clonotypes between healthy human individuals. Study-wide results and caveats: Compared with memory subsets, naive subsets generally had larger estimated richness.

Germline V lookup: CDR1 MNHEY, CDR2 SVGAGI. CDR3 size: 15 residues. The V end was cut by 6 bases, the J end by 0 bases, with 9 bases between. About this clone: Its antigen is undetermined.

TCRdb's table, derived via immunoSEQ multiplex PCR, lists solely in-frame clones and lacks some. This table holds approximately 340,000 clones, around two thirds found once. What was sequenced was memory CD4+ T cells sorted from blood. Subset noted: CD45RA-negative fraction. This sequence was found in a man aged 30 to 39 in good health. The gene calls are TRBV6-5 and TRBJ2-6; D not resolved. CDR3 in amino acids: CASRHGSSGANVLTF. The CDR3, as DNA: TGTGCCAGCAGACACGGGTCCTCTGGGGCCAACGTCCTGACTTTC.